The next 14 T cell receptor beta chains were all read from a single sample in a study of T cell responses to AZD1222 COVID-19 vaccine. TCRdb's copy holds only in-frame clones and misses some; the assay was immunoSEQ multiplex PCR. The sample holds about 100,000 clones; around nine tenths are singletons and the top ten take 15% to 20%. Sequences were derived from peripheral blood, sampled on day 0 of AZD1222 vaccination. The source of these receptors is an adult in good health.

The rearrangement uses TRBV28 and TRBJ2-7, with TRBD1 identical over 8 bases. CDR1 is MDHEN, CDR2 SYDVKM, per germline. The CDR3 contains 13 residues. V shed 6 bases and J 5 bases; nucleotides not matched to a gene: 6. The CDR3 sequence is CASSLQGAHEQYF. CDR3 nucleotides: TGTGCCAGCAGCCTCCAGGGGGCCCACGAGCAGTACTTC.

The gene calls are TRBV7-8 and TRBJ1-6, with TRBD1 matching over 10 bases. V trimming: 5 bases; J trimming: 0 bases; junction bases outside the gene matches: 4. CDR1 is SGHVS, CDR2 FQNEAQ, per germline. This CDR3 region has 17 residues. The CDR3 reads CASSPRTGGSYNSPLHF. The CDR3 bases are TGTGCCAGCAGCCCTCGGACAGGGGGCTCCTATAATTCACCCCTCCACTTT.

The CDR3 nucleotides read TGTGCCAGCAGCTGGGGGACAGAAGTTTCGGGAAACACCATATATTTT. Translation gives CASSWGTEVSGNTIYF. The chain combines TRBV7-8 with TRBJ1-3, with 7 bases lining up with TRBD1. Per germline, CDR1 SGHVS and CDR2 FQNEAQ. The CDR3 sequence is 16 residues long. V lost 4 bases and J lost 4; bases outside the gene matches: 10.

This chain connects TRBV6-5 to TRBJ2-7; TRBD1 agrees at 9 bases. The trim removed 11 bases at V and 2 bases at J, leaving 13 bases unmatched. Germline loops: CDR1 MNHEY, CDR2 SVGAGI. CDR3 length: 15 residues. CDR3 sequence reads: CAVTLKGQGPYEQYF. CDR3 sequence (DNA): TGTGCCGTAACCTTAAAGGGACAGGGTCCCTACGAGCAGTACTTC.

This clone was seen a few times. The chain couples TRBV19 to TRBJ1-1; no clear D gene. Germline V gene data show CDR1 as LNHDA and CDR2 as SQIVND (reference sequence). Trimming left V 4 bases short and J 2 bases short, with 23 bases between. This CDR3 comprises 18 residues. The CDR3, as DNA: TGTGCCAGTAGTACGCGGCCGACACCGCCTCTGGAAAACACTGAAGCTTTCTTT. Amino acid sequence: CASSTRPTPPLENTEAFF.

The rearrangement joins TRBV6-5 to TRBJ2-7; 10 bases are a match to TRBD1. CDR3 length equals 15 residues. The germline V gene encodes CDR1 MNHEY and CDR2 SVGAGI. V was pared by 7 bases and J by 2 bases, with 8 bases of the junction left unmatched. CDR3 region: CASTLGQGITYEQYF. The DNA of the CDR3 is TGTGCCAGCACCCTGGGACAGGGGATCACCTACGAGCAGTACTTC.

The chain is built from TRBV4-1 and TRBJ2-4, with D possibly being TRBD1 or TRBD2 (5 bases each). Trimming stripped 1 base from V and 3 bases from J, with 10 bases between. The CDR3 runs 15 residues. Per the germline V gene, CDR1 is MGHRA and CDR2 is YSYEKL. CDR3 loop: CASSQGGPDKNIQYF. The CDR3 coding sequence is TGCGCCAGCAGCCAAGGGGGACCAGACAAAAACATTCAGTACTTC.

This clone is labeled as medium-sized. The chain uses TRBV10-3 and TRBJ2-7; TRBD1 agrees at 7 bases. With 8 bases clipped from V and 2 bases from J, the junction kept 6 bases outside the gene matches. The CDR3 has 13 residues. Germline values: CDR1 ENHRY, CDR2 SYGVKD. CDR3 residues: CAIEGQDTYEQYF. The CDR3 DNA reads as TGTGCCATCGAAGGACAGGACACCTACGAGCAGTACTTC.

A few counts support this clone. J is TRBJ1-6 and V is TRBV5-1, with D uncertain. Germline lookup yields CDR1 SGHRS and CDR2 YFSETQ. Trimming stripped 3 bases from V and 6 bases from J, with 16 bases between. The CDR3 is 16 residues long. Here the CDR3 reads CASSSGRTDSNSPLHF. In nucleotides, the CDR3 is TGCGCCAGCAGCTCGGGGAGAACAGACTCTAATTCACCCCTCCACTTT.

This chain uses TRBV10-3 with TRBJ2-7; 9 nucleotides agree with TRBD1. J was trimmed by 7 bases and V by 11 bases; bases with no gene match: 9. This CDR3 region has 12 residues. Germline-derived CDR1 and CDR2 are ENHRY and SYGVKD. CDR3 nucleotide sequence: TGTGCCTCCCAGACAGGGGGTGGAGAGCAGTACTTC. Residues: CASQTGGGEQYF.

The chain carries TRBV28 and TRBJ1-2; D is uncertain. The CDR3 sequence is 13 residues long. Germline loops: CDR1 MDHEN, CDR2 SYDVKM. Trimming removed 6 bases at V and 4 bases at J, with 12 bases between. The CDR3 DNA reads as TGTGCCAGCAGCTGGGCAAACAGCTATGGCTACACCTTC. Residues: CASSWANSYGYTF.

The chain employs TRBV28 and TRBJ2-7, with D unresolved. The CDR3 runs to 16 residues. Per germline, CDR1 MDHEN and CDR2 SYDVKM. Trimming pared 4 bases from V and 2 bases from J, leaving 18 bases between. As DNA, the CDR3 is TGTGCCAGCAGTTCCCTTGCCGCGTACAGACCCTACGAGCAGTACTTC. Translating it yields CASSSLAAYRPYEQYF.

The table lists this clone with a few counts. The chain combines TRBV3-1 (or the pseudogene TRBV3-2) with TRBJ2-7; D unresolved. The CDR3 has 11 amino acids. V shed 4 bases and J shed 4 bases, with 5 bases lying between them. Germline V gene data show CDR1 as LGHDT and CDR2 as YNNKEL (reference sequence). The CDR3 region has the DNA TGTGCCAGCAGCCTTCGTTACGAGCAGTACTTC. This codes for CASSLRYEQYF.

The CDR3: CASRLGQRETQYF. CDR3 nucleotide sequence: TGTGCCAGCAGGTTGGGACAGAGGGAGACCCAGTACTTC. This chain uses TRBV2 with TRBJ2-5; 7 bases match TRBD1. Germline CDR1 is SNHLY and CDR2 is FYNNEI. This CDR3 spans 13 amino acids. V shed 6 bases and J 5 bases; nucleotides not matched to a gene: 6.